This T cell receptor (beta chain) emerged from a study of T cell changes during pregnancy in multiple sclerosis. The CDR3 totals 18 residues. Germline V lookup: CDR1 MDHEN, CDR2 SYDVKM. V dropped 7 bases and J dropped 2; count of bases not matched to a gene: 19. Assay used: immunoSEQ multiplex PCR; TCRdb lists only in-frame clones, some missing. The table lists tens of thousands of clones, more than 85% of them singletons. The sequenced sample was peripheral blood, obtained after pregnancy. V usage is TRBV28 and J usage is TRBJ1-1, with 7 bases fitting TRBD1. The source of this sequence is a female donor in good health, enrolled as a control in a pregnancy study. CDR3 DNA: TGTGCCAGCACCGACCCTATGACAGGGTTCAGTCCTAACACTGAAGCTTTCTTT. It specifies CASTDPMTGFSPNTEAFF. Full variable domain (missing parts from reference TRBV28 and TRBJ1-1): DVKVTQSSRYLVKRTGEKVFLECVQDMDHENMFWYRQDPGLGLRLIYFSYDVKMKEKGDIPEGYSVSREKKERFSLILESASTNQTSMYLCASTDPMTGFSPNTEAFFGQGTRLTVV.